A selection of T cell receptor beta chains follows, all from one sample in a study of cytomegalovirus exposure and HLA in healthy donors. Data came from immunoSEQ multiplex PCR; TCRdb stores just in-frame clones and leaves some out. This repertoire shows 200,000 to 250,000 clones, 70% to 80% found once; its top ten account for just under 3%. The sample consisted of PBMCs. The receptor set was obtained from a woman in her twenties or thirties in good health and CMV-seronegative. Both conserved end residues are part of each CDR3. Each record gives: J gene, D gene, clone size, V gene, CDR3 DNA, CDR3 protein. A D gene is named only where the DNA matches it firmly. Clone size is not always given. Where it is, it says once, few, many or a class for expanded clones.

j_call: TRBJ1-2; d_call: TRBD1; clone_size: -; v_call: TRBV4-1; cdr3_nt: TGCGCCAGCTCTCCGGGACAGGGGATTTGGGGCTACACCTTC; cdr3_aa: CASSPGQGIWGYTF
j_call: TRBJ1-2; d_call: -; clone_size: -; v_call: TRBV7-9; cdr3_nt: TGTGCCAGCAGCTCATACAGGGATCGCGTCTCGCGCGGCTACACCTTC; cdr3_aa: CASSSYRDRVSRGYTF
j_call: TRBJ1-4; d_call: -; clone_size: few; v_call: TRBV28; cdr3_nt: TGTGCCAGCAGTGATCGGGACTCAGTTTTTAATGAAAAACTGTTTTTT; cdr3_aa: CASSDRDSVFNEKLFF
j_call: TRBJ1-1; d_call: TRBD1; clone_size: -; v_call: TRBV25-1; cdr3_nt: TGTGCCAGCGTGAATTCCCGGACAGGAGCTAACACTGAAGCTTTCTTT; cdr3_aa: CASVNSRTGANTEAFF
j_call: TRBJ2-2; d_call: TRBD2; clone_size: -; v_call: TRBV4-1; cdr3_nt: TGCGCCAGCAGCCAAGAAAAGGCGGGGGGGCTGAAGAACACCGGGGAGCTGTTTTTT; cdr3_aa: CASSQEKAGGLKNTGELFF
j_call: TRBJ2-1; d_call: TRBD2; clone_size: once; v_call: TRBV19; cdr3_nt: TGTGCCAGTAGTGCCCTAGCGGGAGGGCGCAATGAGCAGTTCTTC; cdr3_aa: CASSALAGGRNEQFF
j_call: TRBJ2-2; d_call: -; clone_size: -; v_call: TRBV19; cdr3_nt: TGTGCCAGTAGTTACAGGGTGAGGACCGGGGAGCTGTTTTTT; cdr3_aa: CASSYRVRTGELFF
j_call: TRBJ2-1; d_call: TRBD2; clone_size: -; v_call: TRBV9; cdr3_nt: TGTGCCAGCAGCGCCAGGACTAGCGGGAGGGGCAATGAGCAGTTCTTC; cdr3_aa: CASSARTSGRGNEQFF
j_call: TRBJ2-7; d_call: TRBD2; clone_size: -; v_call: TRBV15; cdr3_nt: TGTGCCACCAGCGGCGGAGCGGGAGTGTCGTACGAGCAGTACTTC; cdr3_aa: CATSGGAGVSYEQYF
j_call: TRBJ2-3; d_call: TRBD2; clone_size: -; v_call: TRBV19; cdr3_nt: TGTGCCAGTACTCCGGGGGGGGGAGATACGCAGTATTTT; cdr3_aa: CASTPGGGDTQYF
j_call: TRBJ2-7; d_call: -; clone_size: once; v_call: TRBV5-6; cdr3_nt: TGTGCCAGCAGCTACATAGGCGCGGCCTACGAGCAGTACTTC; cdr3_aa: CASSYIGAAYEQYF
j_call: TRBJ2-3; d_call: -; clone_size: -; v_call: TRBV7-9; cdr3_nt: TGTGCCAGCAGCCCTACAGACACAGATACGCAGTATTTT; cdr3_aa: CASSPTDTDTQYF
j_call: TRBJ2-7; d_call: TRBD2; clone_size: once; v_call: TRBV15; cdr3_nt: TGTGCCACCAGCGGCACTTCTAGCGGGTGGGTCGGCGAGCAGTACTTC; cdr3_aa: CATSGTSSGWVGEQYF
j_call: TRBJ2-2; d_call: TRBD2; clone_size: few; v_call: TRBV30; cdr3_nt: TGTGCCTGCCTAGCGGGGACCGGGGAGCTGTTTTTT; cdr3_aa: CACLAGTGELFF
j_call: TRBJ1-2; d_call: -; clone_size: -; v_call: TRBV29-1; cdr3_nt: TGCAGCGTTGAATGGGTTAGCGGTAAGAAAGGCTACACCTTC; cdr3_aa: CSVEWVSGKKGYTF
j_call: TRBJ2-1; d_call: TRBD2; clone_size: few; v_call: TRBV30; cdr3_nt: TGTGCCTGGAATGGGCTAGCGGGAGGGAAGCAGTTCTTC; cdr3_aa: CAWNGLAGGKQFF
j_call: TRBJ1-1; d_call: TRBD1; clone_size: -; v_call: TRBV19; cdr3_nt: TGTGCCCTCCGACAGGGACCTTTCTTT; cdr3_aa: CALRQGPFF
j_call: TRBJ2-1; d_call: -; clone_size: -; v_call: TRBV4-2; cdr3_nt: TGTGCCAGCAGCCAAGAGTGGGGGGAGTGGAGGATGCTCTTC; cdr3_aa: CASSQEWGEWRMLF
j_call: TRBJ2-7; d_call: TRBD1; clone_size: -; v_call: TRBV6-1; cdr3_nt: TGTGCCAGCACCCCCCAGGGGGTCTACGAGCAGTACTTC; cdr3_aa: CASTPQGVYEQYF
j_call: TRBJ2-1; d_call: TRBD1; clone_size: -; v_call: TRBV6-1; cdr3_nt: TGTGTATTAGGGGGTAGGACAGGGTTAGGGAATGAGCAGTTCTTC; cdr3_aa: CVLGGRTGLGNEQFF
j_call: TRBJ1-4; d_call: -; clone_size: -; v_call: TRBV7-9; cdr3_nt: TGTGCCAGCAGCTTAGTCGGGGGGCAGGAAAAACTGTTTTTT; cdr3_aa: CASSLVGGQEKLFF
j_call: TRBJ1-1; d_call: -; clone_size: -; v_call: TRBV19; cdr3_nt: TGTGCCATACATACTGAAGCTTTCTTT; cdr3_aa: CAIHTEAFF
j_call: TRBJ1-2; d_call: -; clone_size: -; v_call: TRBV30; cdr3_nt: TGTGCCTGGAGTGGTCGCGGGGTAGGTGGCTACACCTTC; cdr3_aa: CAWSGRGVGGYTF
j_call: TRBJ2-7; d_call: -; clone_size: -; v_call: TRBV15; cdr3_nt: TGTGCCACCAGCAGAGGGGGGGTGATGGGGGGAGTTTACGAGCAGTACTTC; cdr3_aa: CATSRGGVMGGVYEQYF
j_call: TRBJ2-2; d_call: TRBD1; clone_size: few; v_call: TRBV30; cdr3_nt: TGTGCCTCGGACAGGGGATACGGGGAGCTGTTTTTT; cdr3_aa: CASDRGYGELFF
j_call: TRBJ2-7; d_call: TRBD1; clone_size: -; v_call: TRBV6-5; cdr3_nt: TGTGCCAGCAGCTTCTCGGGACAGGTCGAGCAGTACTTC; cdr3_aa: CASSFSGQVEQYF
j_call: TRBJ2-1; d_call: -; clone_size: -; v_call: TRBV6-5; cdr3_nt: TGTGCCAGCAGTTACACAGGGACCTACTCCTACAATGAGCAGTTCTTC; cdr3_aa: CASSYTGTYSYNEQFF
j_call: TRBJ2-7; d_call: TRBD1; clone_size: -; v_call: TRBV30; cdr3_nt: TGTGCCTGGAGAAAGAGACAGGGCAAAACCTACGAGCAGTACTTC; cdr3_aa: CAWRKRQGKTYEQYF
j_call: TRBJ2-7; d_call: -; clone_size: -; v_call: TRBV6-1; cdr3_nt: TGTGCCAGCAGCCTAGGGGCCTACGAGCAGTACTTC; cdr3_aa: CASSLGAYEQYF
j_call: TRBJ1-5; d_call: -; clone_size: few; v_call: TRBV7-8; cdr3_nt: TGTGCCAGCAGCTACGTAAGCGATCAGCCCCAGCATTTT; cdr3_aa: CASSYVSDQPQHF
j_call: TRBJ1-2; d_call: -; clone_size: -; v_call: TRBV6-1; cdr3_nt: TGTGCCAGCAGTGAAGATCCCGTGTATTTCGGGGGCTACACCTTC; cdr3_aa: CASSEDPVYFGGYTF
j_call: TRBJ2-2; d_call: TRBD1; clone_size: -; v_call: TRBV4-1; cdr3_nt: TGCGCCAGCAGCCACCCGCCGGGACAGGGCCGAACCGGGGAGCTGTTTTTT; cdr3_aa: CASSHPPGQGRTGELFF
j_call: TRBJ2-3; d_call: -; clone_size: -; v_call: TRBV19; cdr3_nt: TGTGCCAGTAGTCCAGGCACAGATACGCAGTATTTT; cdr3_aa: CASSPGTDTQYF
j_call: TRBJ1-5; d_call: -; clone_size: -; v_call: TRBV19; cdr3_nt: TGTGCCAGTACCAGACCAGGGATCGGCAATCAGCCCCAGCATTTT; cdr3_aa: CASTRPGIGNQPQHF
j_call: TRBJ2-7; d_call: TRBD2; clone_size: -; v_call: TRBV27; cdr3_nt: TGTGCCAGCAGTGCGTACCGGGACTATTACGAGCAGTACTTC; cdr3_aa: CASSAYRDYYEQYF
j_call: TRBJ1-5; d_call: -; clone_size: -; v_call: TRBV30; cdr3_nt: TGTGCCTGGAGCCTTAGCAATCAGCCCCAGCATTTT; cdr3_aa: CAWSLSNQPQHF
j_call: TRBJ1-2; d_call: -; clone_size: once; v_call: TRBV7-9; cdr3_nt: TGTGCCAGCAGCTCGGGATATGTCGACTATGGCTACACCTTC; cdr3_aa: CASSSGYVDYGYTF
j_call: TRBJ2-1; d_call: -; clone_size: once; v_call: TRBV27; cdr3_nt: TGTGCCAGCACCCCCCTGGACTTCTCGGGGTGGAATGAGCAGTTCTTC; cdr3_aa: CASTPLDFSGWNEQFF
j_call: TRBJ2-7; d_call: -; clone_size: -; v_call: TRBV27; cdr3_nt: TGCGCCAGCAGTTTTCTGAGCTCCTACGAGCAGTACTTC; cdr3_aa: CASSFLSSYEQYF
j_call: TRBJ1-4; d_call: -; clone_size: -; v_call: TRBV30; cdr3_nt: TGTGCCTGGACCAACAGGGCCCCTGCGGAAAAACTGTTTTTT; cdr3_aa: CAWTNRAPAEKLFF
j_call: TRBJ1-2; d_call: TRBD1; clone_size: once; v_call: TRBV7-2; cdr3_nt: TGTGCCAGCAGCCATGGGACAGAATATGGCTACACCTTC; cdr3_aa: CASSHGTEYGYTF
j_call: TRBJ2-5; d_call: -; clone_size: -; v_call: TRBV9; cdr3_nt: TGTGCCAGCAGCGTCCAGGGTGGACAAGAGACCCAGTACTTC; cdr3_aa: CASSVQGGQETQYF
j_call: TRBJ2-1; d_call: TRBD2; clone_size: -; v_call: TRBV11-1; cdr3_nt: TGTGCCAGCAGTTCTAGCGGGAGGTCCGCAGGCTACAATGAGCAGTTCTTC; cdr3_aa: CASSSSGRSAGYNEQFF
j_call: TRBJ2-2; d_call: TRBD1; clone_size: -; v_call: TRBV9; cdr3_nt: TGTGCCAGCAGCACCCACCGGGACAGTAACACCGGGGAGCTGTTTTTT; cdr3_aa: CASSTHRDSNTGELFF
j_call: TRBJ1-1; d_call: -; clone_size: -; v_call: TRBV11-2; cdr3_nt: TGTGCCAGCAGCTTAAGGGCAGGGGACCAGAACACTGAAGCTTTCTTT; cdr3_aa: CASSLRAGDQNTEAFF
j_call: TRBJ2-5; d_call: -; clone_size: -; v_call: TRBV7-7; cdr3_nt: TGTGCTAGCAGCTTTAATCCAGGAGGTGGTGAGACCCAGTACTTC; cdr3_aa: CASSFNPGGGETQYF
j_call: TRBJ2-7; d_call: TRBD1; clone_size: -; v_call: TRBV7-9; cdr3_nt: TGTGCCAGCAGCCCACCCGGACAGGGGGCCTACGAGCAGTACTTC; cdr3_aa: CASSPPGQGAYEQYF
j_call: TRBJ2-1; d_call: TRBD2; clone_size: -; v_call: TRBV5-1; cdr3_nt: TGCGCCAGCAGTGCCACTAGCGGATCCTACAATGAGCAGTTCTTC; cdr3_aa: CASSATSGSYNEQFF
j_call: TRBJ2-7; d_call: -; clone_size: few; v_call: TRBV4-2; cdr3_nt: TGTGCCAGCAGCTTGGGTTATCAGGGAAGTCGGGAGCAGTACTTC; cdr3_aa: CASSLGYQGSREQYF